These 27 T cell receptor beta chains came from one sample sequenced in a study of a mutant IDH1 vaccine in newly diagnosed glioma. Antigens for these TCRs are unknown. TCRdb's copy holds only in-frame clones and misses some; the assay was immunoSEQ multiplex PCR. Among over 50,000 clones listed, approximately 80% were seen once. Regarding time point: week 47, end of study. Vaccine doses each comprised 300 ug of mutant IDH1 20-mer peptide, with topical imiquimod. Sequenced here: PBMCs, sampled from a glioma patient whose treatment included an IDH1 peptide vaccine. All receptors come from a woman aged 40 to 50 with glioma. Some clones in this sample may be carry-over from other donors' samples.

CDR3: CASTIGYPTTPLHF. DNA for the CDR3: TGTGCCAGTACTATCGGATATCCTACGACACCCCTCCACTTT. The chain employs TRBV19 and TRBJ1-6; D is ambiguous. The germline gives CDR1 LNHDA, CDR2 SQIVND (reference sequence). V lost 7 bases and J 11 bases, leaving 18 bases between the germline ends. The CDR3 sequence is 14 residues long.

The chain joins TRBV25-1 to TRBJ2-7, with 9 nucleotides matching TRBD1. CDR1 is MGHDK and CDR2 is SYGVNS in the germline V gene. The CDR3 sequence is 13 residues long. After removal of 6 bases from V and 6 bases from J, the junction contained 6 bases not matched to a gene. CDR3 residues: CASRGQGSREQYF. The CDR3 DNA reads TGTGCCAGCAGGGGACAGGGCTCCCGCGAGCAGTACTTC.

This clone was counted a few times. The J gene is TRBJ1-4, the V gene TRBV4-1, with D possibly TRBD1 on 5 matching bases. Germline V gene data show CDR1 as MGHRA and CDR2 as YSYEKL. The CDR3 covers 16 residues. V was cut by 0 bases and J by 5 bases, with 13 bases left in between. CDR3 in amino acids: CASSQDPATANEKLFF. CDR3 in DNA: TGCGCCAGCAGCCAAGACCCGGCGACAGCGAATGAAAAACTGTTTTTT.

This clone was counted a single time. The chain uses TRBV10-2 and TRBJ1-1; a possible D gene is TRBD1 (6 bases). Deletions cut 3 bases from V and 8 bases from J, with 7 bases between. This CDR3 region has 11 residues. Germline loops: CDR1 WSHSY, CDR2 SAAADI. In DNA form, the CDR3 reads TGCGCCAGCAGTGACAGGGGAGAAGCTTTCTTT. Protein sequence: CASSDRGEAFF.

This sequence joins TRBV9 and TRBJ2-6; TRBD1 aligns across 7 bases. Germline V gene data show CDR1 as SGDLS and CDR2 as YYNGEE. CDR3 length: 17 amino acids. The V segment lost 4 bases and the J segment 1 base; nucleotides outside the gene matches: 8. Written as DNA, the CDR3 is TGTGCCAGCAGCCCTCAGGGACAGCAATCTGGGGCCAACGTCCTGACTTTC. Its translation: CASSPQGQQSGANVLTF.

This chain links TRBV5-1 with TRBJ1-2; D perhaps matches TRBD1 (6 bases). V dropped 8 bases and J dropped 6 bases, with 17 bases sitting between them. The CDR3 covers 13 residues. Germline V gene sequence: CDR1 SGHRS, CDR2 YFSETQ. In nucleotides, the CDR3 is TGCGCCAGTAGAAGGGGGGGTCAGGATGGCTACACCTTC. This codes for CASRRGGQDGYTF.

This clone was counted between two and nine times. V usage is TRBV29-1 and J usage is TRBJ2-5; D possibly corresponds to TRBD1 (6 bases). This CDR3 has 12 amino acids. The germline V and J ends were trimmed by 5 bases and 4 bases, with 11 bases remaining between them. In germline, CDR1 is SQVTM, CDR2 ANQGSEA. CDR3 amino acids: CSVLGASETQYF. CDR3 bases: TGCAGCGTTTTGGGGGCTTCAGAGACCCAGTACTTC.

V is TRBV19 and J is TRBJ2-5; either TRBD1 or TRBD2 may fit D (5 bases each). Germline V gene sequence: CDR1 LNHDA, CDR2 SQIVND (reference sequence). Trimming stripped 10 bases from V and 5 bases from J, with 11 bases between. There are 11 residues in the CDR3. The CDR3 DNA follows: TGTGCCACCCGGTGGGGGGAGACCCAGTACTTC. Its protein is CATRWGETQYF.

V usage is TRBV2 and J usage is TRBJ2-2; D may be TRBD2 (5 bases). Trimming removed 8 bases from V and 5 bases from J, with 15 bases in between. The germline gives CDR1 SNHLY, CDR2 FYNNEI. The CDR3 consists of 14 residues. CDR3 region: CASVVGGTTGELFF. In DNA form, the CDR3 reads TGTGCCAGCGTGGTAGGAGGAACGACCGGGGAGCTGTTTTTT.

The rearrangement links TRBV7-6 to TRBJ1-1; weak D call: TRBD1 (5 bases). This CDR3 contains 14 residues. V dropped 5 bases and J dropped 6 bases, with 16 bases sitting between them. The germline V gene encodes CDR1 SGHVS and CDR2 FNYEAQ. CDR3 DNA: TGTGCCAGCAGCCCGCGGCAGGGTCACTCTGAAGCTTTCTTT. Protein: CASSPRQGHSEAFF. Based on the CDR3 plus reference TRBV7-6 and TRBJ1-1, the full variable domain is GAGVSQSPRYKVTKRGQDVALRCDPISGHVSLYWYRQALGQGPEFLTYFNYEAQQDKSGLPNDRFSAERPEGSISTLTIQRTEQRDSAMYRCASSPRQGHSEAFFGQGTRLTVV.

J is TRBJ1-3 and V is TRBV5-4; D unclear. Trimming pared 0 bases from V and 0 bases from J, leaving 7 bases between. CDR1 is SGHNT, CDR2 YYREEE, per germline (reference sequence). This CDR3 contains 15 residues. CDR3 bases: TGTGCCAGCAGCTTGGTACATAGCTCTGGAAACACCATATATTTT. Residues: CASSLVHSSGNTIYF.

Worth noting for this clone: The sample holds other DNA sequences that translate to the same CDR3. V gene TRBV7-9 combines with J gene TRBJ1-3; D is ambiguous. Trimming pared 10 bases from V and 0 bases from J, leaving 10 bases between. CDR1 and CDR2 from the germline V gene are SEHNR and FQNEAQ (reference sequence). The CDR3 is 13 residues long. CDR3 DNA: TGTGCCAAAGGACCGAACTCTGGAAACACCATATATTTT. Translation: CAKGPNSGNTIYF.

This chain joins TRBV7-3 and TRBJ2-3, with D possibly matching TRBD2 (6 bases). The germline gives CDR1 SGHTA, CDR2 FQGTGA. This CDR3 is built from 11 residues. V shed 10 bases and J shed 12 bases, with 17 bases lying between them. The CDR3 spells CATGGPPPQYF. The CDR3 coding sequence is TGTGCCACCGGGGGACCCCCTCCCCAGTATTTT.

The chain carries TRBV27 and TRBJ1-2, with D unresolved. V was pared by 6 bases and J by 5 bases, with 19 bases between. This CDR3 comprises 15 residues. Germline loops: CDR1 MNHEY, CDR2 SMNVEV (reference sequence). For the CDR3, the DNA is TGTGCCAGCAGGCCCCAGGACGGTGGAAATTATGGCTACACCTTC. Translation gives CASRPQDGGNYGYTF.

A few counts support this clone. This sequence joins TRBV2 and TRBJ2-3; D gene ambiguous. CDR1 is SNHLY and CDR2 is FYNNEI in the germline V gene. Trimming took 1 base from V and 0 from J, leaving 5 bases between them. The CDR3 consists of 14 residues. The DNA for the CDR3 is TGTGCCAGCAGTGAAGGAGGAAGCACAGATACGCAGTATTTT. It is translated as CASSEGGSTDTQYF.

The chain is built from TRBV6-1 and TRBJ2-3; 11 bases match TRBD2. This CDR3 comprises 14 residues. Trimming cost V 6 bases and J 6 bases; bases outside gene matches: 5. Germline V gives CDR1 MNHNS, CDR2 SASEGT. CDR3 residues: CASRALAGGDTQYF. The CDR3 DNA reads as TGTGCCAGCAGGGCCCTAGCGGGGGGCGATACGCAGTATTTT.

This chain links TRBV30 with TRBJ1-3; 7 bases agree with TRBD1. The V gene's germline CDR1 is GTSNPN and CDR2 SVGIG (reference sequence). This CDR3 is 17 amino acids long. V lost 0 bases and J lost 0; bases outside the gene matches: 8. DNA for the CDR3: TGTGCCTGGAGTGTGGGACAGCCCAGCAACTCTGGAAACACCATATATTTT. The encoded protein is CAWSVGQPSNSGNTIYF.

The chain uses TRBV15 and TRBJ2-1; no reliable D call. Deletions cut 5 bases from V and 0 bases from J, with 8 bases between. The CDR3 covers 14 residues. Germline lookup yields CDR1 LNHNV and CDR2 YYDKDF (reference sequence). This CDR3 reads CATSAGSSYNEQFF. In DNA, the CDR3 is TGTGCCACCAGCGCCGGAAGCTCCTACAATGAGCAGTTCTTC.

The V call is TRBV6-1, the J call TRBJ2-7; D is uncertain. The length of the CDR3 is 10 residues. V lost 5 bases and J lost 5, with 4 bases in between. The germline V gene has CDR1 MNHNS and CDR2 SASEGT. In DNA form, the CDR3 reads TGTGCCAGCAGTCGTAACGAGCAGTACTTC. Translating gives CASSRNEQYF.

This chain uses TRBV4-3 with TRBJ2-3; D perhaps matches TRBD2 (6 bases). Germline V gives CDR1 LGHNA, CDR2 YSLEER. The CDR3 consists of 14 residues. V lost 3 bases, J lost 1 base, and 8 bases lay in between. As DNA, the CDR3 is TGCGCCAGCAGCCAGGGACTTGGCACAGATACGCAGTATTTT. It specifies CASSQGLGTDTQYF.

The V and J genes are TRBV7-9 and TRBJ2-7; 9 bases are a match to TRBD1. The V segment lost 11 bases and the J segment 2 bases; nucleotides outside the gene matches: 7. This CDR3 is 13 amino acids long. Germline V gives CDR1 SEHNR, CDR2 FQNEAQ (reference sequence). The CDR3 is CAGAGQGTYEQYF. DNA for the CDR3: TGTGCCGGCGCGGGACAGGGTACCTACGAGCAGTACTTC.

This rearrangement joins TRBV19 to TRBJ2-2; 7 bases fit TRBD1. The CDR3 runs to 15 residues. The germline V gene encodes CDR1 LNHDA and CDR2 SQIVND (reference sequence). After removal of 9 bases from V and 4 bases from J, the junction contained 11 bases not matched to a gene. The CDR3 DNA reads TGTGCCAGCCACATCCGACAGGGACCCACCGGGGAGCTGTTTTTT. As protein: CASHIRQGPTGELFF.

The chain joins TRBV11-2 to TRBJ2-5; 10 nucleotides align to TRBD2. The V gene's germline CDR1 is SGHAT and CDR2 FQNNGV. This CDR3 has 16 residues. J was trimmed by 4 bases and V by 1 base; bases with no gene match: 6. The CDR3 DNA reads as TGTGCCAGCAGCTTAGGATTAGCGGGGGGTGGAGAGACCCAGTACTTC. The encoded protein is CASSLGLAGGGETQYF.

Concerning this clone: The sample contains more than one DNA sequence encoding this CDR3. The CDR3 is CASSQVRGTSEQYF. DNA for the CDR3: TGCGCCAGCAGCCAAGTCCGGGGGACCTCCGAGCAGTACTTC. V and J are TRBV4-1 and TRBJ2-7; possible D gene TRBD2, 6 bases. Germline values: CDR1 MGHRA, CDR2 YSYEKL. Deletions cut 1 base from V and 6 bases from J, with 13 bases between. There are 14 residues in the CDR3.

This clone was seen a few times. The chain is built from TRBV10-3 and TRBJ1-1; D might be TRBD1 (5 bases). Germline-derived CDR1 and CDR2 are ENHRY and SYGVKD. V lost 2 bases and J lost 1, with 5 bases in between. The CDR3 is made up of 13 amino acids. The CDR3 bases are TGTGCCATCAGTGAGACAGGGAACACTGAAGCTTTCTTT. It yields the protein CAISETGNTEAFF.

The chain carries TRBV14 and TRBJ1-2; a weak D match, TRBD1 (6 bases). V was shortened by 1 base and J by 8 bases, with 11 bases between the two germline ends. Germline CDR1 SGHDN, CDR2 FVKESK. The CDR3 covers 13 residues. In DNA, the CDR3 is TGTGCCAGCAGCCAAGGAAGGGGGAAGGGCTACACCTTC. Protein sequence: CASSQGRGKGYTF. The full variable domain, completed using reference TRBV14 and TRBJ1-2, is EAGVTQFPSHSVIEKGQTVTLRCDPISGHDNLYWYRRVMGKEIKFLLHFVKESKQDESGMPNNRFLAERTGGTYSTLKVQPAELEDSGVYFCASSQGRGKGYTFGSGTRLTVV.

V and J are TRBV6-1 and TRBJ2-7, with 9 nucleotides matching TRBD1. Germline CDR1 and CDR2: MNHNS and SASEGT. The ends lost 1 base at V and 0 bases at J; junction bases unmatched: 1. The CDR3 is 15 residues long. This CDR3 reads CASSEEQGASYEQYF. The CDR3 nucleotides are TGTGCCAGCAGTGAAGAACAGGGGGCCTCCTACGAGCAGTACTTC.